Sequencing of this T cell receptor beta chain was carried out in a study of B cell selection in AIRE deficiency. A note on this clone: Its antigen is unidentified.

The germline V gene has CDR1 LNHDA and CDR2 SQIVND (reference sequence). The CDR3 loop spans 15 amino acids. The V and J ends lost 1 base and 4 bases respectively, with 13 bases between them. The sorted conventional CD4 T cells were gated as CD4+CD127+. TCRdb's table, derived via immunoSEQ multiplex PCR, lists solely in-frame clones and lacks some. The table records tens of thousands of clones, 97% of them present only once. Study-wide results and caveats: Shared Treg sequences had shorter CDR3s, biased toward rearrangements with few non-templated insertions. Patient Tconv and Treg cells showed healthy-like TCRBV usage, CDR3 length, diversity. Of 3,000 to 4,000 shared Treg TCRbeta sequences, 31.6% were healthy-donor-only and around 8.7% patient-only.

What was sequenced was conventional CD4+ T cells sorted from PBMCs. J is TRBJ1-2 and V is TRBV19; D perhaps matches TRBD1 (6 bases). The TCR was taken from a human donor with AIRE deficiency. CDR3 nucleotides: TGTGCCAGTAGTATAGTGGACACAGGGAGCTATGGCTACACCTTC. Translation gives CASSIVDTGSYGYTF.